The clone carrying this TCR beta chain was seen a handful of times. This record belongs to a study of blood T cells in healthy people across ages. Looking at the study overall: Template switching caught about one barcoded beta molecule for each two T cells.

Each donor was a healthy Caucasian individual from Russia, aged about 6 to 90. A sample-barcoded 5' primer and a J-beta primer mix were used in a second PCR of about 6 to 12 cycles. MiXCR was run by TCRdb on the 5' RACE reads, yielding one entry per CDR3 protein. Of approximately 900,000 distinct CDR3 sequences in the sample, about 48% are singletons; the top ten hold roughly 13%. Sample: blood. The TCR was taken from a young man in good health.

The CDR3 sequence: CASSPQDNEQFF. CDR3 DNA: TGTGCCAGCAGTCCCCAAGACAATGAGCAGTTCTTC. V is TRBV6-2 or TRBV6-3 and J is TRBJ2-1; no firm D call. V dropped 5 bases and J dropped 5 bases, with 7 bases sitting between them. Germline CDR1 is MNHEY and CDR2 is SVGEGT. The CDR3 is 12 amino acids.